The clone carrying this T cell receptor beta chain has at least ten counts. Its antigen remains unidentified. Germline V gene data show CDR1 as MNHEY and CDR2 as SMNVEV (reference sequence). V was clipped by 4 bases and J by 0 bases; unmatched bases: 12. The CDR3 loop spans 19 amino acids. Unique molecular identifiers were used to barcode this TCRbeta library. TCRdb fed the PCR reads into MiXCR, producing one record per CDR3 protein. The sample shows 200,000 to 250,000 distinct CDR3 sequences, about 23% of them seen only once. These data are taken from a study of T-cell reconstitution after alpha-beta-depleted transplantation in children. Notes on the study in general: Surviving recipient T cells and thymic progenitors produced the high day-60 TCRbeta diversity seen in some patients. T-cell numbers and diversity one year post-transplant derived largely from freshly generated T cells. Several hundred expanded graft clones reportedly supplied alpha-beta T cells about two months after transplant.

The chain is built from TRBV27 and TRBJ2-1; 10 bases are a match to TRBD2. This receptor was identified in a girl aged 2 to 9 with Fanconi anemia, due to receive a stem cell transplant. Specimen: PBMCs, collected before TCRalphabeta/CD19-depleted stem cell transplant. The CDR3 DNA sequence: TGTGCCAGCAGTTCCTTGGCCGGACTAGCGGTTAGCTCCTACAATGAGCAGTTCTTC. Its translation is CASSSLAGLAVSSYNEQFF.